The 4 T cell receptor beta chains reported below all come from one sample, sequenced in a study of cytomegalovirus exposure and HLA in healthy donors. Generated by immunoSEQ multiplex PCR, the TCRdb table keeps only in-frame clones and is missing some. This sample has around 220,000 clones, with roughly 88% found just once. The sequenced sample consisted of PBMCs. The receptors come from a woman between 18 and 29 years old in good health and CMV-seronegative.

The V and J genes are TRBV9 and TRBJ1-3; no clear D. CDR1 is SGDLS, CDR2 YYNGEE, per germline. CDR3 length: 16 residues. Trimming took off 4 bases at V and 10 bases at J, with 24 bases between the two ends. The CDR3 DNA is TGTGCCAGCAGCCCGCGGACGGTGGCTAAGACGGGGACCATATATTTT. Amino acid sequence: CASSPRTVAKTGTIYF.

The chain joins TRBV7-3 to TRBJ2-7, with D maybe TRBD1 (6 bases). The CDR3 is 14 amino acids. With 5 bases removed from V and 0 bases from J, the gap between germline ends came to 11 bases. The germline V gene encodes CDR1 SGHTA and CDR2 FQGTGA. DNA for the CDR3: TGTGCCAGCAGCCGGGGACATTACTCCTACGAGCAGTACTTC. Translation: CASSRGHYSYEQYF. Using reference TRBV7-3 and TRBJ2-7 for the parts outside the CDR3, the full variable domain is GAGVSQTPSNKVTEKGKYVELRCDPISGHTALYWYRQSLGQGPEFLIYFQGTGAADDSGLPNDRFFAVRPEGSVSTLKIQRTERGDSAVYLCASSRGHYSYEQYFGPGTRLTVT.

CDR3 protein: CASSAQTGLTANVLTF. CDR3 coding DNA: TGTGCCAGTAGTGCCCAGACAGGTCTGACGGCCAACGTCCTGACTTTC. The chain is built from TRBV19 and TRBJ2-6, with D perhaps TRBD1 (6 bases). CDR1 and CDR2 (germline): LNHDA, SQIVND (reference sequence). This CDR3 contains 16 residues. Trimming shortened V by 5 bases and J by 6 bases, and 17 bases separated the two germline ends.

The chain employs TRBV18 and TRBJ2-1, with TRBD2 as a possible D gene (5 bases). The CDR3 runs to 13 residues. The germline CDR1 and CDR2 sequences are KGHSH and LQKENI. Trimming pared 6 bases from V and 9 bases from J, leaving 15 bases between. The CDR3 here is CASSGGLESEQFF. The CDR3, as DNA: TGTGCCAGCTCCGGCGGGCTCGAGAGTGAGCAGTTCTTC. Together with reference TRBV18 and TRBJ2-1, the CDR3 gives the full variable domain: NAGVMQNPRHLVRRRGQEARLRCSPMKGHSHVYWYRQLPEEGLKFMVYLQKENIIDESGMPKERFSAEFPKEGPSILRIQQVVRGDSAAYFCASSGGLESEQFFGPGTRLTVL.